Here is one TCR beta chain with its context. The data are from a study of CD8 T cells in Susac syndrome. Negative magnetic isolation gave CD8+ and CD4+ cells; FACS enriched CD8+ TEMRA. The RNA, about 0.5 to 1 ug, was put through reverse transcription using random hexamers. Via MiXCR, TCRdb re-called the immunoSEQ multiplex PCR reads, giving one row per CDR3 protein. The sample lists 120,000 to 150,000 distinct CDR3 sequences; 94% were seen once. The sample consisted of CD4+ T cells from PBMCs. The receptor was isolated from a human donor in good health.

For the CDR3, the DNA is TGCGCCAGCGGGTGGGGGGACCACCCTGGGGCCAACGTCCTGACTTTC. This gives the protein CASGWGDHPGANVLTF. The gene calls are TRBV5-1 and TRBJ2-6; a weak D match, TRBD2 (6 bases). The V gene lost 7 bases and the J gene lost 2 bases, with 16 bases spanning the gap. Germline V gene data show CDR1 as SGHRS and CDR2 as YFSETQ. The CDR3 totals 16 residues.